The clone carrying this T cell receptor beta chain was recorded a few times. This entry belongs to a study of CD8+ T cells in alopecia areata. TCR sequencing used cDNA made by reverse transcription of extracted RNA. Method: immunoSEQ multiplex PCR; TCRdb's copy keeps in-frame clones and lacks some. Of around 110,000 clones detected, around three fifths appear once; the ten largest clones hold 10% to 15%. Sample treatment: oral pan-JAK inhibitor, 5-10 mg twice daily. Sample: CD8+ T cells sorted from blood, taken at week 24, from a patient treated with tofacitinib. The receptor was derived from a human donor with alopecia areata.

Here the CDR3 DNA reads TGTGCCAGCAGCCGCTCCCAATCGGAGGGAGAGACCCAGTACTTC. Translated: CASSRSQSEGETQYF. The V gene is TRBV7-9, the J gene TRBJ2-5, with a tentative D call TRBD2 (6 bases). V was clipped by 5 bases and J by 4 bases, with 17 bases between them. The CDR3 has 15 residues. CDR1 and CDR2 from the germline V gene are SEHNR and FQNEAQ (reference sequence).